The 12 T cell receptor beta chains given below trace back to one sample, sequenced in a study of human T cells and chemical hapten exposure. TCRdb reanalysed the RACE reads using MiXCR and keeps one entry per CDR3 protein. The sample lists some 190,000 distinct CDR3 sequences, about 22% seen once, with about 7% in the top ten. Time point indicated: patch test 1, 2 weeks after DPC sensitization. Treatment here: therapeutic diphenylcyclopropenone sensitization with weekly scalp DPC. This specimen consisted of whole blood, obtained in connection with sensitization to the hapten diphenylcyclopropenone (DPC). Every receptor here comes from a woman aged 50 to 60 with alopecia areata. Some clones in this sample may be carry-over from other donors' samples.

V gene TRBV3-1 combines with J gene TRBJ1-4; possible D gene TRBD1, 5 bases. Deletions cut 1 base from V and 3 bases from J, with 9 bases between. The V gene's germline CDR1 is LGHDT and CDR2 YNNKEL (reference sequence). This CDR3 is built from 15 residues. The CDR3: CASSQVGLPNEKLFF. For the CDR3, the DNA is TGTGCCAGCAGCCAAGTGGGACTGCCTAATGAAAAACTGTTTTTT.

In this sample, this clonotype turned up a few times. This chain connects TRBV12-3 or TRBV12-4 to TRBJ1-2; D unresolved. With 3 bases removed from V and 6 bases from J, the gap between germline ends came to 8 bases. This CDR3 comprises 12 residues. CDR3 region: CASSLRFHGYTF. CDR3 sequence (DNA): TGTGCCAGCAGTTTGAGGTTCCATGGCTACACCTTC.

V and J are TRBV2 and TRBJ2-7, with a tentative D call TRBD2 (6 bases). Trimming left V 4 bases short and J 4 bases short, with 8 bases between. Germline CDR1 SNHLY, CDR2 FYNNEI. The CDR3 spans 12 residues. The CDR3: CASSATRYEQYF. The DNA of the CDR3 is TGTGCCAGCAGTGCGACTAGGTACGAGCAGTACTTC. Together with reference TRBV2 and TRBJ2-7, the CDR3 gives the full variable domain: EPEVTQTPSHQVTQMGQEVILRCVPISNHLYFYWYRQILGQKVEFLVSFYNNEISEKSEIFDDQFSVERPDGSNFTLKIRSTKLEDSAMYFCASSATRYEQYFGPGTRLTVT.

The DNA for the CDR3 is TGTGCCAGCAGCTTAGTTGGACTGTACAATGAGCAGTTCTTC. This codes for CASSLVGLYNEQFF. The V and J genes are TRBV7-9 and TRBJ2-1; D perhaps matches TRBD2 (5 bases). The CDR3 runs 14 residues. V was trimmed by 1 base and J by 4 bases, leaving 8 bases between them. CDR1 is SEHNR and CDR2 is FQNEAQ in the germline V gene (reference sequence).

This chain links TRBV20-1 with TRBJ2-1, with a weak D call TRBD2 (5 bases). The CDR3 sequence is 13 residues long. Germline V gives CDR1 DFQATT, CDR2 SNEGSKA (reference sequence). Trimming took off 0 bases at V and 8 bases at J, with 11 bases between the two ends. CDR3 loop: CSARDPRGDEQFF. CDR3 nucleotides: TGCAGTGCTAGAGACCCCCGGGGAGATGAGCAGTTCTTC.

The chain recombines TRBV19 with TRBJ1-5, with 10 bases that match TRBD1. Germline V CDR1 and CDR2: LNHDA, SQIVND (reference sequence). V gave up 2 bases and J gave up 3 bases; unmatched junction bases: 10. The CDR3 loop spans 18 amino acids. This CDR3 is CASSISGTGATNNQPQHF. CDR3 bases: TGTGCCAGTAGTATATCTGGGACAGGGGCAACCAACAATCAGCCCCAGCATTTT.

This clonotype is a singleton in its sample. The gene calls are TRBV5-1 and TRBJ2-2, with D possibly called TRBD1 or TRBD2 (5 bases each). Trimming removed 2 bases from V and 6 bases from J, with 20 bases in between. CDR1 is SGHRS, CDR2 YFSETQ, per germline. This CDR3 region has 17 residues. The CDR3 coding sequence is TGCGCCAGCAGCTTTGGGGGAACGAAGTCCTCAGCCGGGGAGCTGTTTTTT. The encoded protein is CASSFGGTKSSAGELFF.

The J gene is TRBJ2-3, the V gene TRBV20-1; D remains unclear. Trimming removed 2 bases at V and 3 bases at J, with 9 bases between. The CDR3 has 13 amino acids. Germline CDR1 and CDR2: DFQATT and SNEGSKA (reference sequence). The CDR3 bases are TGCAGTGCTAGAAGGGCTAGAACAGATACGCAGTATTTT. Encoded protein: CSARRARTDTQYF.

This clonotype was found a few times. The J gene is TRBJ2-1, the V gene TRBV14; D may be TRBD2 (5 bases). CDR3 size: 12 residues. The V end lost 4 bases, the J end lost 12 bases, and 13 bases lay between the germline ends. Germline-derived CDR1 and CDR2 are SGHDN and FVKESK. This CDR3 is CASSLPPGVQFF. Written as DNA, the CDR3 is TGTGCCAGCAGCCTCCCCCCCGGGGTGCAGTTCTTC.

The rearrangement joins TRBV6-2 or TRBV6-3 to TRBJ2-5; 8 bases align to TRBD1. The ends lost 6 bases at V and 5 bases at J; junction bases unmatched: 8. Germline V gene lookup returns CDR1 MNHEY and CDR2 SVGEGT. The CDR3 loop spans 14 amino acids. Here the CDR3 reads CASRHPGGGETQYF. CDR3 in DNA: TGTGCCAGCAGACACCCAGGGGGCGGGGAGACCCAGTACTTC.

The V and J genes are TRBV12-3 or TRBV12-4 and TRBJ2-2; 7 bases are a match to TRBD2. V trimming: 7 bases; J trimming: 2 bases; junction bases outside the gene matches: 10. The CDR3 totals 16 residues. The CDR3 here is CASIKGGRQNTGELFF. For the CDR3, the DNA is TGTGCCAGCATAAAGGGAGGGCGCCAAAACACCGGGGAGCTGTTTTTT.

The chain recombines TRBV7-9 with TRBJ2-1; D unclear. The V and J ends lost 2 bases and 10 bases respectively, with 9 bases between them. Germline values: CDR1 SEHNR, CDR2 FQNEAQ (reference sequence). This CDR3 comprises 12 residues. CDR3 sequence reads: CASSLSLSEQFF. DNA for the CDR3: TGTGCCAGCAGCTTATCCCTTTCCGAGCAGTTCTTC. Using reference TRBV7-9 and TRBJ2-1 for the parts outside the CDR3, the full variable domain is DTGVSQNPRHKITKRGQNVTFRCDPISEHNRLYWYRQTLGQGPEFLTYFQNEAQLEKSRLLSDRFSAERPKGSFSTLEIQRTEQGDSAMYLCASSLSLSEQFFGPGTRLTVL.